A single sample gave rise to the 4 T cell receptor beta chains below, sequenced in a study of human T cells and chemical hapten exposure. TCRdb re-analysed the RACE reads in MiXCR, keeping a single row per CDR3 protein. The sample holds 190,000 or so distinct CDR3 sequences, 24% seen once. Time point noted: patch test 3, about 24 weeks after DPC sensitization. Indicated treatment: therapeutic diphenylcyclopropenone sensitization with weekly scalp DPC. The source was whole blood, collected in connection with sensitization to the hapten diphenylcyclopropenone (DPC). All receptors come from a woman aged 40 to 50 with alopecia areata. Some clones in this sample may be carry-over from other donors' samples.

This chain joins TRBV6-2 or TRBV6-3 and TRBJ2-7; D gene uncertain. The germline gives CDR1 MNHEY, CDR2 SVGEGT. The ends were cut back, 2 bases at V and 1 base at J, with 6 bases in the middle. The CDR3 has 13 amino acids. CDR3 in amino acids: CASSYAGSYEQYF. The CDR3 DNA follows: TGTGCCAGCAGTTACGCAGGTTCCTACGAGCAGTACTTC.

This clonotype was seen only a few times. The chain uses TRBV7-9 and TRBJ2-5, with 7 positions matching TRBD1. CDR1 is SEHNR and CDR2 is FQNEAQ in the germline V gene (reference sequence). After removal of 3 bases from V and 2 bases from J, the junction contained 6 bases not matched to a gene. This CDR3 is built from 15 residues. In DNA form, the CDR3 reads TGTGCCAGCAGCTTTCGACCGGGACAGCAAGAGACCCAGTACTTC. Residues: CASSFRPGQQETQYF.

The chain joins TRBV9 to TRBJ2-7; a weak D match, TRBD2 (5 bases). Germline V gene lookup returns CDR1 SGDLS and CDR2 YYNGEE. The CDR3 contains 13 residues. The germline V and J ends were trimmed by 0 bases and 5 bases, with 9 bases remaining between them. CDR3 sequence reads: CASSVGPGDEQYF. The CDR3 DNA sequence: TGTGCCAGCAGCGTAGGTCCCGGGGACGAGCAGTACTTC.

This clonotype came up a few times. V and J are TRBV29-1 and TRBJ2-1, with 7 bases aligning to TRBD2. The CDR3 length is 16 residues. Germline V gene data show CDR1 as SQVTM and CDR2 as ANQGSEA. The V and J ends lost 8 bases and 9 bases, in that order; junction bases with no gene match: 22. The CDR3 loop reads CSLTMGGGVRIFEQFF. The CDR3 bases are TGCAGCCTCACCATGGGGGGAGGGGTCCGGATTTTTGAGCAGTTCTTC.